The T cell receptor (beta chain) under discussion was sequenced for a study of blood T cell repertoires in COVID-19. TCRdb's copy holds only in-frame clones and misses some; the assay was immunoSEQ multiplex PCR. This table holds around 250,000 clones, 85% to 90% found once. Germline V lookup: CDR1 SGHAT, CDR2 FQDESV (reference sequence). V was pared by 5 bases and J by 5 bases, with 15 bases between. The CDR3 contains 14 residues. Sequencing was carried out using PBMCs or T cells enriched from blood (not recorded which). J is TRBJ1-1 and V is TRBV11-1; D is unclear. This clonotype was sampled from a woman aged 25-40 years who had recovered from COVID-19. The CDR3 loop reads CASSLEGGPTEAFF. The CDR3 bases are TGTGCCAGCAGCCTCGAGGGAGGGCCGACTGAAGCTTTCTTT. The whole variable domain, filled in from reference TRBV11-1 and TRBJ1-1, reads EAEVAQSPRYKITEKSQAVAFWCDPISGHATLYWYRQILGQGPELLVQFQDESVVDDSQLPKDRFSAERLKGVDSTLKIQPAELGDSAMYLCASSLEGGPTEAFFGQGTRLTVV.